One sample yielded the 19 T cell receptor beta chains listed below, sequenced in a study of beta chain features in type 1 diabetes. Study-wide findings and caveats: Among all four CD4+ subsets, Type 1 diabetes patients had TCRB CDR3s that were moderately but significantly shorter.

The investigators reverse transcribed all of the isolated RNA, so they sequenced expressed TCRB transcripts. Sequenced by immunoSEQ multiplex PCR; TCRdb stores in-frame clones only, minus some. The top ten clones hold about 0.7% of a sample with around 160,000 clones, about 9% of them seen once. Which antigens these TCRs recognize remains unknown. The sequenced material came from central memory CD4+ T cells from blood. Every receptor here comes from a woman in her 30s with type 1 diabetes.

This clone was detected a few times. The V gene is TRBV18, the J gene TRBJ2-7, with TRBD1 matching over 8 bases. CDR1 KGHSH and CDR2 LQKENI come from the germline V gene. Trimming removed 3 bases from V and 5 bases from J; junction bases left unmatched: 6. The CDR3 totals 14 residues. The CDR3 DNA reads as TGTGCCAGCTCACCCCAGGGGGCGATCGACGAGCAGTACTTC. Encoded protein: CASSPQGAIDEQYF.

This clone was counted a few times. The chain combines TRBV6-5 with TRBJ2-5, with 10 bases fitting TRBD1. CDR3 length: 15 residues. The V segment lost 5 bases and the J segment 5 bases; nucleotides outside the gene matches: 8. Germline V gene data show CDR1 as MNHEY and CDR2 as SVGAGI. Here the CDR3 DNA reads TGTGCCAGCAGTGGCGACAGGGGGCAGTGGGAGACCCAGTACTTC. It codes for CASSGDRGQWETQYF.

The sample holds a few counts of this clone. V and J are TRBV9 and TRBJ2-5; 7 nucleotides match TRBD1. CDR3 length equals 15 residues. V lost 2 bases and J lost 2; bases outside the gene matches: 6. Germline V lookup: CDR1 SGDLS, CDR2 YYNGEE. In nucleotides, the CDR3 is TGTGCCAGCAGCGTCTTTGGGACAGTACAAGAGACCCAGTACTTC. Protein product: CASSVFGTVQETQYF.

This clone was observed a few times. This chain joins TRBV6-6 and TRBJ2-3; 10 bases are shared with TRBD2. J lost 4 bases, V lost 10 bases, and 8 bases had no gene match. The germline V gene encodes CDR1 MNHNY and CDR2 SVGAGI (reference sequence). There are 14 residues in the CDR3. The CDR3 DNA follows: TGTGCCACGAACTTAGCGGGAGGTTCAGATACGCAGTATTTT. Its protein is CATNLAGGSDTQYF.

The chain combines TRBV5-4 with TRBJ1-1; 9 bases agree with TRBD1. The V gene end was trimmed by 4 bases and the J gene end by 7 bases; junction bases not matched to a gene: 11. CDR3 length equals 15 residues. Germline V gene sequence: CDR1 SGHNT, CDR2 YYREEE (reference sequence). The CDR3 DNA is TGTGCCAGCAGCATCGGACAGGGGAACCGTAATGAAGCTTTCTTT. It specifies CASSIGQGNRNEAFF.

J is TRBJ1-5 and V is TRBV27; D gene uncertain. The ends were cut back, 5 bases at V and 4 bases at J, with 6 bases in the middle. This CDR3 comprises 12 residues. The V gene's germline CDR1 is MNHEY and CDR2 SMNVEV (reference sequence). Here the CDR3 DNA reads TGTGCCAGCAGTCCCCATAATCAGCCCCAGCATTTT. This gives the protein CASSPHNQPQHF.

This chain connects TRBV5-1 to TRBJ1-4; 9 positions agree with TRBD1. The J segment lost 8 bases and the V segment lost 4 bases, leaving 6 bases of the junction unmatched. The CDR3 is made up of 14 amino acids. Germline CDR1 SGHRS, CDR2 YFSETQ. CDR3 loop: CASSERQGGEKLFF. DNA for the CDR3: TGCGCCAGCAGCGAACGACAGGGGGGCGAAAAACTGTTTTTT.

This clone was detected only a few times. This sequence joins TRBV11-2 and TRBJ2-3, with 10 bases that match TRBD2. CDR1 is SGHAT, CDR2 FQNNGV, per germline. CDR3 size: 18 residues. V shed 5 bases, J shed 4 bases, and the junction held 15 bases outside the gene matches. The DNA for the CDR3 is TGTGCCAGCAGCCTCCGTTTTCCCCTAGCGGGAGTAGCAGATACGCAGTATTTT. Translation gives CASSLRFPLAGVADTQYF.

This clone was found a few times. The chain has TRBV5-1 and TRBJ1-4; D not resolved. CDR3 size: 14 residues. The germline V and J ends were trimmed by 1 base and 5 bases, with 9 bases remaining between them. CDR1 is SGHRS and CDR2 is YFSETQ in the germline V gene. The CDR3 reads CASSLSLMNEKLFF. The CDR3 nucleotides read TGCGCCAGCAGCTTGTCACTGATGAATGAAAAACTGTTTTTT.

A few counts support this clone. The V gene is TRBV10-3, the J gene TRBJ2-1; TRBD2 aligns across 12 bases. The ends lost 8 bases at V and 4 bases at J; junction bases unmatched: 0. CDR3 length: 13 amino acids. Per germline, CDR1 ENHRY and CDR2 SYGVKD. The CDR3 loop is CAIGTSGYNEQFF. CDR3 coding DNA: TGTGCCATCGGGACTAGCGGGTACAATGAGCAGTTCTTC.

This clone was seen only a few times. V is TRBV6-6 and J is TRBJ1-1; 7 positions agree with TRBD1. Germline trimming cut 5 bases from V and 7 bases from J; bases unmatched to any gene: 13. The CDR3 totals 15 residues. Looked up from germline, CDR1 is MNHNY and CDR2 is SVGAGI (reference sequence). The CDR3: CASSPGQETDFEAFF. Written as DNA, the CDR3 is TGTGCCAGCAGTCCCGGACAGGAGACAGATTTTGAAGCTTTCTTT.

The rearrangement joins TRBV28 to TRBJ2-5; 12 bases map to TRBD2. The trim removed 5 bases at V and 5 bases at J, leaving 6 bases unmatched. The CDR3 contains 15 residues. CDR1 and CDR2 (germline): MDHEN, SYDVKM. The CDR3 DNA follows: TGTGCCAGCAGTAACGGACTAGCGGGATACGAGACCCAGTACTTC. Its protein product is CASSNGLAGYETQYF.

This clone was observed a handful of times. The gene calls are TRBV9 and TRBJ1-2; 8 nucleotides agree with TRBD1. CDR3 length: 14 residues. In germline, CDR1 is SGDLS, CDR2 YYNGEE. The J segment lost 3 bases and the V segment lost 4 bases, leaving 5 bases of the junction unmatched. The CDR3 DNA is TGTGCCAGCAGCTCCGAGACAGGGGACTATGGCTACACCTTC. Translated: CASSSETGDYGYTF.

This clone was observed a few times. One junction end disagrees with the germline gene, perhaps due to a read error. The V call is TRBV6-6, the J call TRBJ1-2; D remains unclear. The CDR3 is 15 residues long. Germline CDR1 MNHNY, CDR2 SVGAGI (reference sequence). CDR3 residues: CASRYSQEQIYGYTF. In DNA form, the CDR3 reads TGTGCCAGCAGATACTCTCAGGAACAGATCTATGGCTACACCTTC.

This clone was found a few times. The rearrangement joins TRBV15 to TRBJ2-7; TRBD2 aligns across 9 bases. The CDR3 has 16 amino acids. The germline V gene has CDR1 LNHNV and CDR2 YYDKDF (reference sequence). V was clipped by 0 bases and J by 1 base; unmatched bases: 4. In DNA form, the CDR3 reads TGTGCCACCAGCAGAGATCTGACTAGCGGTTCCTACGAGCAGTACTTC. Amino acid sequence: CATSRDLTSGSYEQYF.

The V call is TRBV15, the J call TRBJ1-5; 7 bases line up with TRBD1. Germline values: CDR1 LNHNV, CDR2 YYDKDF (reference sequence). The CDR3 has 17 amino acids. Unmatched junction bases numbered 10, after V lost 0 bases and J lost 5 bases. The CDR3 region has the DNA TGTGCCACCAGCAGAGATTATCCTAGGACAGGCGATCAGCCCCAGCATTTT. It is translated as CATSRDYPRTGDQPQHF.

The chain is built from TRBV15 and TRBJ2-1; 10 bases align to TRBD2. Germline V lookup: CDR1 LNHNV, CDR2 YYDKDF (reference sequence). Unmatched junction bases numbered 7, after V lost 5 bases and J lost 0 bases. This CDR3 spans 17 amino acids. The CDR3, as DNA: TGTGCCACCAGCCGACCTAGCGGGAGAAGCTCCTACAATGAGCAGTTCTTC. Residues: CATSRPSGRSSYNEQFF.

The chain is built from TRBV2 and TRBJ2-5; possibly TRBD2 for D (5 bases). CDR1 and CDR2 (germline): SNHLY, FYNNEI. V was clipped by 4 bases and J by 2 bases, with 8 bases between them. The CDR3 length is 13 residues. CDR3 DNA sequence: TGTGCCAGCAGTGGGTCGGGACAAGAGACCCAGTACTTC. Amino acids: CASSGSGQETQYF.

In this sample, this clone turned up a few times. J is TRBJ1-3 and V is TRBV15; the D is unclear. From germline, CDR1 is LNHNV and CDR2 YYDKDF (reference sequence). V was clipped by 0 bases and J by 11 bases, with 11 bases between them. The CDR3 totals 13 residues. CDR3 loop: CATSRDPGFAIYF. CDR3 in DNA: TGTGCCACCAGCAGAGATCCGGGTTTCGCCATATATTTT.